The T cell receptor (beta chain) described here comes from a study of graft-versus-host responses after intestinal transplantation. General study points: GvH clones surfaced in recipient marrow, some emerging earlier in ileum or blood. Across patients carrying graft-donor T cell macrochimerism, allografts held high graft-versus-host to host-versus-graft clonal ratios.

Concerning this clone itself: The antigen is not known.

Germline loops: CDR1 KGHSH, CDR2 LQKENI. With V trimmed by 4 bases and J by 1 base, 2 bases remained unmatched. This CDR3 has 14 residues. Assay used: immunoSEQ multiplex PCR; TCRdb lists only in-frame clones, some missing. The sample carries some 130,000 clones, roughly 91% recorded once. This sequence originates from a human donor who received an intestinal transplant. The sample in question was unstimulated CD4+ T cells sorted from spleen or lymph node cells, obtained before intestinal transplant. This sequence joins TRBV18 and TRBJ1-1; 8 bases fit TRBD1. The CDR3 nucleotides are TGTGCCAGCTCACAAGGACAGGGGAACACTGAAGCTTTCTTT. This sequence encodes CASSQGQGNTEAFF. The full variable domain, completed using reference TRBV18 and TRBJ1-1, is NAGVMQNPRHLVRRRGQEARLRCSPMKGHSHVYWYRQLPEEGLKFMVYLQKENIIDESGMPKERFSAEFPKEGPSILRIQQVVRGDSAAYFCASSQGQGNTEAFFGQGTRLTVV.